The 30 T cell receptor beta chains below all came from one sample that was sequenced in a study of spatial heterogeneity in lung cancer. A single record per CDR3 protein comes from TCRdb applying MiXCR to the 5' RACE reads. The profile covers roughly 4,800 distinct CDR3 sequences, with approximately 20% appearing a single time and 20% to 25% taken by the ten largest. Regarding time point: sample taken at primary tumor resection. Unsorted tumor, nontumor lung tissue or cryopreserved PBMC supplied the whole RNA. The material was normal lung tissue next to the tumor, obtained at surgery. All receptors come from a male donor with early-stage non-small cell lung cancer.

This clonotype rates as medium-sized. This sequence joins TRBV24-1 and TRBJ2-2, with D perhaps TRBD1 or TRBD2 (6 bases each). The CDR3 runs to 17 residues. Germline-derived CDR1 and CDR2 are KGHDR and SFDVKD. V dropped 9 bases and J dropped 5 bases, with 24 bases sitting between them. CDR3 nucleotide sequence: TGTGCCACCCTAGATGGCAGGGGAGGTTCACTTACCGGGGAGCTGTTTTTT. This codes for CATLDGRGGSLTGELFF.

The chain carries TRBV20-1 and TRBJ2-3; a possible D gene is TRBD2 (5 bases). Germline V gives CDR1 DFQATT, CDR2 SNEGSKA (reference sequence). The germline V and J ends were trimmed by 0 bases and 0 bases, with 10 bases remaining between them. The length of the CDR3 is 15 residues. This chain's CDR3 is CSARDRAVSTDTQYF. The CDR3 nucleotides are TGCAGTGCTAGAGATCGAGCGGTTAGCACAGATACGCAGTATTTT.

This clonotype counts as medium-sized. The CDR3: CASSPDVWTGTDTQYF. CDR3 sequence (DNA): TGCGCCAGCAGCCCTGACGTATGGACAGGGACAGATACGCAGTATTTT. The chain uses TRBV5-1 and TRBJ2-3, with 8 bases fitting TRBD1. Germline assignment: CDR1 SGHRS and CDR2 YFSETQ. The V and J ends lost 4 bases and 3 bases, in that order; junction bases with no gene match: 10. This CDR3 spans 16 amino acids.

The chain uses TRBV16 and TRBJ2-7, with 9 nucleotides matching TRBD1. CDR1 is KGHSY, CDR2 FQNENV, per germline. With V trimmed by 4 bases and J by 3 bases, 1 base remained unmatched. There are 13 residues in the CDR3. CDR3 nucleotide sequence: TGTGCCAGCAGCCCGGACAGGGGCTACGAGCAGTACTTC. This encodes CASSPDRGYEQYF. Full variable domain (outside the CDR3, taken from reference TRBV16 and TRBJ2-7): GEEVAQTPKHLVRGEGQKAKLYCAPIKGHSYVFWYQQVLKNEFKFLISFQNENVFDETGMPKERFSAKCLPNSPCSLEIQATKLEDSAVYFCASSPDRGYEQYFGPGTRLTVT.

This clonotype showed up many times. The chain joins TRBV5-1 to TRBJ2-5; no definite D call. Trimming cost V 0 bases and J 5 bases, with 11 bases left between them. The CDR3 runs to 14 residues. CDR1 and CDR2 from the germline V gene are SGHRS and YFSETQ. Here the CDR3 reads CASSLEESRETQYF. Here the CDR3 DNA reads TGCGCCAGCAGCTTGGAGGAGAGTAGGGAGACCCAGTACTTC.

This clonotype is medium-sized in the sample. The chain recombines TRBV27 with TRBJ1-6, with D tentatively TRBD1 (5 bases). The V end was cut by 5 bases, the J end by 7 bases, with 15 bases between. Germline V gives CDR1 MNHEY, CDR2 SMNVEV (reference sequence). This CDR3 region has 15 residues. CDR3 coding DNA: TGTGCCAGCAGTCCCCGCGGGGGGAGGAATTCACCCCTCCACTTT. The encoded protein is CASSPRGGRNSPLHF.

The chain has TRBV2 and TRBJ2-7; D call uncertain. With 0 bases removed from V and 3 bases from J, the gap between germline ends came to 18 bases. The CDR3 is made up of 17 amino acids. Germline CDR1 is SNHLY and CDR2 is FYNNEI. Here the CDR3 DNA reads TGTGCCAGCAGTGAAGCTTTGCCGGCCTTTGGAAGCTACGAGCAGTACGTC. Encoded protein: CASSEALPAFGSYEQYV.

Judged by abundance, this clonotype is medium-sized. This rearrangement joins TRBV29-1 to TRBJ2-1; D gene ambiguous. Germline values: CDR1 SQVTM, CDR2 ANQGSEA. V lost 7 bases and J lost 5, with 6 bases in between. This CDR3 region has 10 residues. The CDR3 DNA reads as TGCAGCGACCACAACAATGAGCAGTTCTTC. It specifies CSDHNNEQFF.

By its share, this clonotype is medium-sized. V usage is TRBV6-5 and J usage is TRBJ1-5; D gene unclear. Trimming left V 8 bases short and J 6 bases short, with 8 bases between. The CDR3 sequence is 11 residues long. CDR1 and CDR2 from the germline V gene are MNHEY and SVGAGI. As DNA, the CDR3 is TGTGCCAGCGGATTAGGTCAGCCCCAGCATTTT. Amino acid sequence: CASGLGQPQHF.

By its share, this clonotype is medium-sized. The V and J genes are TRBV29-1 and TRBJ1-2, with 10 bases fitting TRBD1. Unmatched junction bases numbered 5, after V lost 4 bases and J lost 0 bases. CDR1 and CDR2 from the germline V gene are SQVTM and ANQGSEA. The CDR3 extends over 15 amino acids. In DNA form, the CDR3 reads TGCAGCGTTGGGACAGGGGGAACTTCTAACTATGGCTACACCTTC. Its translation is CSVGTGGTSNYGYTF. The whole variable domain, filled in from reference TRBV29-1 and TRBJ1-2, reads SAVISQKPSRDICQRGTSLTIQCQVDSQVTMMFWYRQQPGQSLTLIATANQGSEATYESGFVIDKFPISRPNLTFSTLTVSNMSPEDSSIYLCSVGTGGTSNYGYTFGSGTRLTVV.

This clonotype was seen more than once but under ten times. Here the CDR3 DNA reads TGTGCCACCAGCATACGTAGGGGCAACGGCTACACCTTC. Translated, it gives CATSIRRGNGYTF. The chain recombines TRBV24-1 with TRBJ1-2, with D maybe TRBD1 (5 bases). Germline values: CDR1 KGHDR, CDR2 SFDVKD. CDR3 length: 13 amino acids. Trimming stripped 7 bases from V and 8 bases from J, with 16 bases between.

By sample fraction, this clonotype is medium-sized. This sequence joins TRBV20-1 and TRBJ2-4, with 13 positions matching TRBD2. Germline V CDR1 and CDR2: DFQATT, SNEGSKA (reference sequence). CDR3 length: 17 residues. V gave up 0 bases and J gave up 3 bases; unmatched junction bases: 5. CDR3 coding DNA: TGCAGTGCTAGAGATACTAGCGGGGGGGCTGGCAAAAACATTCAGTACTTC. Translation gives CSARDTSGGAGKNIQYF.

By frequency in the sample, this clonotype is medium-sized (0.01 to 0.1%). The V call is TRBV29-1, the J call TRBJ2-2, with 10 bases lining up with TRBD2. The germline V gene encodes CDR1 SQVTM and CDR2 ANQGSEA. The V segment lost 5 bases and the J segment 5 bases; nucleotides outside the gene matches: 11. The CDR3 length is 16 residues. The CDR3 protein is CSVTQRGGLGTGELFF. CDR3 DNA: TGCAGCGTTACCCAGCGGGGGGGACTTGGGACCGGGGAGCTGTTTTTT.

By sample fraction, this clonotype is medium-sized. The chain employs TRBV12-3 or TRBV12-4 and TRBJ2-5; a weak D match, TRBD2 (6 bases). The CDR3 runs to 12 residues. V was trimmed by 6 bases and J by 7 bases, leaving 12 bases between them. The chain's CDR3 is CASSPQEGTQYF. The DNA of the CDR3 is TGTGCCAGCAGCCCGCAGGAGGGGACCCAGTACTTC.

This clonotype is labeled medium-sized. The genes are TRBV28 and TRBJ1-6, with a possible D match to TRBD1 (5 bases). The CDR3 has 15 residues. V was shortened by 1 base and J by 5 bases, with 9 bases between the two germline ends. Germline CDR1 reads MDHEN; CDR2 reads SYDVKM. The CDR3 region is CASSLSGKNNSPLHF. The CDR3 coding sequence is TGTGCCAGCAGTTTATCAGGGAAGAATAATTCACCCCTCCACTTT.

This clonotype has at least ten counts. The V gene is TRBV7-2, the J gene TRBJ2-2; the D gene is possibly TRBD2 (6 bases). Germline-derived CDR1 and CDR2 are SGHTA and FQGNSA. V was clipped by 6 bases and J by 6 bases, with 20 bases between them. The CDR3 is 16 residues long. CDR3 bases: TGTGCCAGCAGATCCCACGGGACTTATATATCCGGGGAGCTGTTTTTT. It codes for CASRSHGTYISGELFF.

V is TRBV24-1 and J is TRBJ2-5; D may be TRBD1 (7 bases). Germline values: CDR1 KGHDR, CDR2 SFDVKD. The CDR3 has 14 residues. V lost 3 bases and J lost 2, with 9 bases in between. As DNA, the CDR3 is TGTGCCACCAGTGATGCGGGACAGCAAGAGACCCAGTACTTC. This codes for CATSDAGQQETQYF.

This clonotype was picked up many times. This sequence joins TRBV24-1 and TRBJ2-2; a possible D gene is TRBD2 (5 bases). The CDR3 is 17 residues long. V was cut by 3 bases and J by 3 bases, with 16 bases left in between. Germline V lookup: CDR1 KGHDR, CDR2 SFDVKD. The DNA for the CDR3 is TGTGCCACCAGTGATCCCGAAGCCGGGGATGACACCGGGGAGCTGTTTTTT. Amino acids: CATSDPEAGDDTGELFF.

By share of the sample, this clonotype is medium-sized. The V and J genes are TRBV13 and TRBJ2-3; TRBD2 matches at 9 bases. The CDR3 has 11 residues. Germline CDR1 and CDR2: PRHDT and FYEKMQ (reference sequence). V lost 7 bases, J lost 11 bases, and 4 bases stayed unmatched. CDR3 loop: CASTAGGEQYF. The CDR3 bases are TGTGCCAGCACCGCGGGAGGGGAGCAGTATTTT.

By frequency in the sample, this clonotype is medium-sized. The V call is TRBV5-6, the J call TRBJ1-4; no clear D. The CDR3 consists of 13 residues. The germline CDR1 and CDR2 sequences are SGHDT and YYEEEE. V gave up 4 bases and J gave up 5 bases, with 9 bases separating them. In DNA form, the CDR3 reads TGTGCCAGCAGCCCCGGACCAAATGAAAAACTGTTTTTT. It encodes CASSPGPNEKLFF.

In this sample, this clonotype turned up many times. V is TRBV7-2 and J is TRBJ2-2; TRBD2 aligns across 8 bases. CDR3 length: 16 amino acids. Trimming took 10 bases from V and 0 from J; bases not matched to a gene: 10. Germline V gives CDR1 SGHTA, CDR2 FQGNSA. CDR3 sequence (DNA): TGTGCCAACGCCCCGGCTAGCGGGTCGAACACCGGGGAGCTGTTTTTT. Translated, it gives CANAPASGSNTGELFF. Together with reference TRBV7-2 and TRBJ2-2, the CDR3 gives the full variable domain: GAGVSQSPSNKVTEKGKDVELRCDPISGHTALYWYRQSLGQGLEFLIYFQGNSAPDKSGLPSDRFSAERTGGSVSTLTIQRTQQEDSAVYLCANAPASGSNTGELFFGEGSRLTVL.

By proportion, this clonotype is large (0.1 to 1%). The CDR3 loop reads CASSWGYPGSTETQYF. In DNA form, the CDR3 reads TGTGCCAGCAGTTGGGGGTACCCAGGGTCGACGGAGACCCAGTACTTC. The V and J genes are TRBV12-3 or TRBV12-4 and TRBJ2-5, with D perhaps matching TRBD1 or TRBD2 (5 bases each). There are 16 residues in the CDR3. Trimming removed 4 bases at V and 5 bases at J, with 20 bases between.

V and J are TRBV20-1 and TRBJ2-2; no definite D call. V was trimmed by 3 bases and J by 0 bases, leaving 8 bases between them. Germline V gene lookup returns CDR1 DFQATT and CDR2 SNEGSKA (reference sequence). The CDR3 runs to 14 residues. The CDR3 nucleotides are TGCAGTGCTAGCTCTCAGCCGAACACCGGGGAGCTGTTTTTT. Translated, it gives CSASSQPNTGELFF.

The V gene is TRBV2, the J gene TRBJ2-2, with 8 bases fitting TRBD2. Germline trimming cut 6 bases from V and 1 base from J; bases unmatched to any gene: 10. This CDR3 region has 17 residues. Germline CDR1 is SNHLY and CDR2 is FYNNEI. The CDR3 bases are TGTGCCAGCAGCGAAAAGAGCGGGGGCGTGAACACCGGGGAGCTGTTTTTT. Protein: CASSEKSGGVNTGELFF.

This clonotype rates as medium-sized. The CDR3: CASSQDDQRQETQYF. The CDR3 DNA is TGTGCCAGCAGCCAAGATGACCAGAGACAAGAGACCCAGTACTTC. V gene TRBV4-2 combines with J gene TRBJ2-5; D gene uncertain. V shed 0 bases and J shed 2 bases, with 10 bases lying between them. This CDR3 spans 15 amino acids. Germline CDR1 is LGHNA and CDR2 is YNFKEQ.

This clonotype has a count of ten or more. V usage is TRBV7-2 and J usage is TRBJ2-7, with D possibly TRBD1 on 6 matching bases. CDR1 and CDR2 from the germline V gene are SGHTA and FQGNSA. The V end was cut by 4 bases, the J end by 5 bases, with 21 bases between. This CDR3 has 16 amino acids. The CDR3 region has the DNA TGTGCCAGCAGCTCTCGGACAGTTCGGAGTGGAAACGAGCAGTACTTC. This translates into CASSSRTVRSGNEQYF.

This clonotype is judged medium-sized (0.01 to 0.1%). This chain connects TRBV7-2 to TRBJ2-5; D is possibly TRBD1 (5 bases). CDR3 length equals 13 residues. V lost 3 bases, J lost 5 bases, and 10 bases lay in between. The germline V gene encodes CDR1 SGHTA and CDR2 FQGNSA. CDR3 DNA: TGTGCCAGCAGCTTTAATCCAGGGGAGACCCAGTACTTC. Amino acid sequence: CASSFNPGETQYF. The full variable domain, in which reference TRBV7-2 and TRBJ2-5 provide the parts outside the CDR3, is GAGVSQSPSNKVTEKGKDVELRCDPISGHTALYWYRQSLGQGLEFLIYFQGNSAPDKSGLPSDRFSAERTGGSVSTLTIQRTQQEDSAVYLCASSFNPGETQYFGPGTRLLVL.

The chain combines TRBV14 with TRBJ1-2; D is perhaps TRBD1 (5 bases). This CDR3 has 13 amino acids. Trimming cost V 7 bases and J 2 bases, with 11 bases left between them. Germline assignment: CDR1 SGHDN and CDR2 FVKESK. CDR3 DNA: TGTGCCAGCAACGCGGGGCGAAACTATGGCTACACCTTC. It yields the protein CASNAGRNYGYTF.

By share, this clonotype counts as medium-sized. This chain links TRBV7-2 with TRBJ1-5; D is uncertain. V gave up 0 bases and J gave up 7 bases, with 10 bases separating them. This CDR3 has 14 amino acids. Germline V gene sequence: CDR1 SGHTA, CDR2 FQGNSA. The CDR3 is CASSLAMANQPQHF. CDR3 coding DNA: TGTGCCAGCAGCTTAGCAATGGCTAACCAGCCCCAGCATTTT.

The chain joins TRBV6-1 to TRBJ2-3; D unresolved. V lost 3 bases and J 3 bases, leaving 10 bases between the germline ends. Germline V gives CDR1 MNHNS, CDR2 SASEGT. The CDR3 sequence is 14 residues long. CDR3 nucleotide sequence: TGTGCCAGCAGTGAGGTTGTGAAGACAGATACGCAGTATTTT. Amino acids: CASSEVVKTDTQYF.